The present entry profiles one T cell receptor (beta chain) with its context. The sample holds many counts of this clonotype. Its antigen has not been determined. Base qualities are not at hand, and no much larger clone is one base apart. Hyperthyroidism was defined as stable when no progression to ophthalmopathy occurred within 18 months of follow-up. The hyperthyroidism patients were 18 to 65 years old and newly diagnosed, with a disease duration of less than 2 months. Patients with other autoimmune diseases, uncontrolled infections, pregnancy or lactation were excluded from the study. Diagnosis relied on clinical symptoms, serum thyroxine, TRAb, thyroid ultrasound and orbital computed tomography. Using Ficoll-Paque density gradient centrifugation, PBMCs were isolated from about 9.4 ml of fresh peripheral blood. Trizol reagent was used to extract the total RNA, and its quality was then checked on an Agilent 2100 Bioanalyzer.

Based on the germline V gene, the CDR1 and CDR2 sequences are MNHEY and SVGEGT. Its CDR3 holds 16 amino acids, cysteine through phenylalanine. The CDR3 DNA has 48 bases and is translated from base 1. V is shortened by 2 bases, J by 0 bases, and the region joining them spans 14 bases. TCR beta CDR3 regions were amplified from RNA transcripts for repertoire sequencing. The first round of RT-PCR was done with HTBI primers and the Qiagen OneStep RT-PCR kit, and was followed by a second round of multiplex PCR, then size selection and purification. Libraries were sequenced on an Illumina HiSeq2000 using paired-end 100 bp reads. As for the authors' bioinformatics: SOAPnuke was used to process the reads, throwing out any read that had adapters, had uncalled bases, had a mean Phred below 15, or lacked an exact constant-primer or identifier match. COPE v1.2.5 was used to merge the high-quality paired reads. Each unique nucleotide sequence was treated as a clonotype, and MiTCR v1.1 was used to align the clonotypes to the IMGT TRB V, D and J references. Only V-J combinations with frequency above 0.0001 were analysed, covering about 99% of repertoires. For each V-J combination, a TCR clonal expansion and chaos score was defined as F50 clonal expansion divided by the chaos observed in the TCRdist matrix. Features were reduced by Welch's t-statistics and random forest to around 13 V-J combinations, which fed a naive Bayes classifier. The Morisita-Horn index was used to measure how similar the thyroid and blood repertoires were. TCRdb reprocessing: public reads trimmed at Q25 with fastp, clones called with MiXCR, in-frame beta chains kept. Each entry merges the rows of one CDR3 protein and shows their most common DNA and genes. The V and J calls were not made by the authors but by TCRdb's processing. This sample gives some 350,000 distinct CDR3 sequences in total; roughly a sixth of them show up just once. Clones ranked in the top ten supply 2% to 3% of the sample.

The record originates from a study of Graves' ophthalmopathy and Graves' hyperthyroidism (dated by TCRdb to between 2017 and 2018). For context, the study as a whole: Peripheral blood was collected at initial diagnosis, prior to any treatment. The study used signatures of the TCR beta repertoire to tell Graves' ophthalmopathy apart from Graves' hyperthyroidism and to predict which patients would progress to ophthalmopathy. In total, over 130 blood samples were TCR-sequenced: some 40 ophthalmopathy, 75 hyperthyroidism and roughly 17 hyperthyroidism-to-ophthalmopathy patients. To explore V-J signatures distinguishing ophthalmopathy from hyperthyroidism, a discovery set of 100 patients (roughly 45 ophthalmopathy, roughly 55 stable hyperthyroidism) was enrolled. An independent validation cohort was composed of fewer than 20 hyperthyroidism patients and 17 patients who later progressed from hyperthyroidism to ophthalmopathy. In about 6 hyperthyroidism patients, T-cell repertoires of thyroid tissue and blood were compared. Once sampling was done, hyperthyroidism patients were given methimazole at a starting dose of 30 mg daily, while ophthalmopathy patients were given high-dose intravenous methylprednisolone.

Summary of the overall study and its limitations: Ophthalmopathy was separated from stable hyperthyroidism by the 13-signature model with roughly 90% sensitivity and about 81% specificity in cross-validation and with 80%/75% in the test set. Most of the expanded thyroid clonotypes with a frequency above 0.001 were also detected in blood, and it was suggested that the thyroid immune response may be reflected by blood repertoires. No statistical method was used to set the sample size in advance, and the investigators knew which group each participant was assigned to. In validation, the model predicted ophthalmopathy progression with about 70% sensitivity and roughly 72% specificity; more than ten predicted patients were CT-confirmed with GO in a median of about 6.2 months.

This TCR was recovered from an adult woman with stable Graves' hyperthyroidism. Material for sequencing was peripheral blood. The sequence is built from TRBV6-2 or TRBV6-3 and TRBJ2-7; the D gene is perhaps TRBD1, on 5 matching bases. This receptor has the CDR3 CASSYRGALLSYEQYF. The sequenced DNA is TGTGCCAGCAGTTACAGGGGCGCCCTGCTCTCCTACGAGCAGTACTTC.